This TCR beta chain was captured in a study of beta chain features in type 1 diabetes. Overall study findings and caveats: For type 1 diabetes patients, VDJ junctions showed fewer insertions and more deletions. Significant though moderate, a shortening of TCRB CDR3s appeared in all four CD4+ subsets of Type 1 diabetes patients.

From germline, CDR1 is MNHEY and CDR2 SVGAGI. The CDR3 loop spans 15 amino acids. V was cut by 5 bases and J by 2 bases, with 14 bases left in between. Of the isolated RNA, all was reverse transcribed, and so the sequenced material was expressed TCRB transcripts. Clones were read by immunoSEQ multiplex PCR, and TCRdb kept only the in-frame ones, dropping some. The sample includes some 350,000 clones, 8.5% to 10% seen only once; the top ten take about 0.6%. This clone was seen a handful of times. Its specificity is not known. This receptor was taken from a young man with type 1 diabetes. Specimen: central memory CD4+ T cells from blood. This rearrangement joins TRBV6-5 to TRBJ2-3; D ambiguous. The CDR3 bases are TGTGCCAGCAGTCTTACCGGGTTCTCCACAGATACGCAGTATTTT. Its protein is CASSLTGFSTDTQYF.